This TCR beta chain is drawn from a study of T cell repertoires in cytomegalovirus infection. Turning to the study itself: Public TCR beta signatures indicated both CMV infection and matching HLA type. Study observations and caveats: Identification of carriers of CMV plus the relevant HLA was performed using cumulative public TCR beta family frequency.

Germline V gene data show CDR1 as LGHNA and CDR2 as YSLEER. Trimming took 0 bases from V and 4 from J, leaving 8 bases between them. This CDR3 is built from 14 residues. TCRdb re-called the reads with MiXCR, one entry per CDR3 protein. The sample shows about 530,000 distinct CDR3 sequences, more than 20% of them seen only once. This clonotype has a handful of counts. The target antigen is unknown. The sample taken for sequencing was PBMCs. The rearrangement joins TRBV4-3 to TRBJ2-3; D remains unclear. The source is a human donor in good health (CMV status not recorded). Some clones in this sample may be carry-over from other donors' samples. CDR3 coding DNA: TGCGCCAGCAGCCAAGACAGGCGCCCAGATACGCAGTATTTT. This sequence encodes CASSQDRRPDTQYF.